A selection of T cell receptor beta chains follows, all from one sample in a study of T cell responses to AZD1222 COVID-19 vaccine. This table comes from immunoSEQ multiplex PCR, and its TCRdb copy is limited to in-frame clones, with some not included. The data contain 80,000 or so clones, more than 90% of them singletons. Specimen: peripheral blood, collected 28 days after the second AZD1222 dose. The origin of the receptors is an adult who received the AZD1222 COVID-19 vaccine. Each CDR3 is given with its conserved first and last residue. A D gene is named only where the DNA matches it firmly. Clone size, where shown, is once, few, many, or a class for clones that have expanded.

clone_size	d_call	v_call	j_call	cdr3_length	cdr3_nt	cdr3_aa
NA	NA	TRBV6-5	TRBJ1-1	13	TGTGCCAGCAAGTTTTCGGGGGGGACTGAAGCTTTCTTT	CASKFSGGTEAFF
NA	NA	TRBV10-2	TRBJ2-3	13	TGCGCCAGCAGTGAATCAATAGATTCTACGCAGTATTTT	CASSESIDSTQYF
once	TRBD2	TRBV19	TRBJ2-1	15	TGTGCCAGTAGTATAGACGGGAGGGCCTACAATGAGCAGTTCTTC	CASSIDGRAYNEQFF
NA	NA	TRBV30	TRBJ1-6	13	TGTGCCTGGGGGACAAGGTATAATTCACCCCTCCACTTT	CAWGTRYNSPLHF
NA	NA	TRBV29-1	TRBJ1-1	13	TGCAGCGGTTCCCACAACCTGAACACTGAAGCTTTCTTT	CSGSHNLNTEAFF
NA	NA	TRBV10-1	TRBJ2-7	16	TGCGCCAGCAGTGAGTCGAAGGGACCAAGCTCCTACGAGCAGTACTTC	CASSESKGPSSYEQYF
medium-sized	NA	TRBV5-6	TRBJ1-6	16	TGTGCCAGCAGCTCATACAGGACAGCGAATAATTCACCCCTCCACTTT	CASSSYRTANNSPLHF
NA	NA	TRBV4-3	TRBJ1-4	16	TGCGCCAGCAGCCAAGATCCGGGCCCCAAGGGTGAAAAACTGTTTTTT	CASSQDPGPKGEKLFF
NA	TRBD1	TRBV14	TRBJ2-3	14	TGTGCCAGCAGCCCTAGGACAGGTGCAGATACGCAGTATTTT	CASSPRTGADTQYF
NA	NA	TRBV2	TRBJ1-2	12	TGTGCCAGCAGTGAAGGCCAGCGGGGCTACACCTTC	CASSEGQRGYTF
once	NA	TRBV30	TRBJ1-2	11	TGTGCCTGGAAGCCCAACTATGGCTACACCTTC	CAWKPNYGYTF
NA	NA	TRBV11-2	TRBJ1-1	14	TGTGCCAGCAGCTTTCCTGGGATGAACACTGAAGCTTTCTTT	CASSFPGMNTEAFF
NA	NA	TRBV13	TRBJ1-6	14	TGTGCCAGCAGCTTCGACGTAAGGGATTCACCCCTCCACTTT	CASSFDVRDSPLHF